This T cell receptor beta chain was sequenced during a study of OX40 agonist ivuxolimab in advanced cancers. Clones were sequenced by immunoSEQ multiplex PCR, and TCRdb holds only the in-frame ones, with some missing. The profile shows some 60,000 clones, about 86% of them singletons. A note on this clone: Antigen unknown.

General observations from the study: There was clonal expansion of CD4+ and CD8+ blood T cells by week 6 at 0.1 to 3.0 mg/kg.

Trimming cost V 0 bases and J 7 bases, with 9 bases left between them. Per the germline V gene, CDR1 is GTSNPN and CDR2 is SVGIG (reference sequence). This CDR3 is 13 amino acids long. This sequence joins TRBV30 and TRBJ1-4, with D unresolved. This TCR derives from an adult with an advanced solid tumor such as melanoma, head and neck, liver or kidney cancer. Sequencing was performed on CD4+ or CD8+ T cells sorted from blood, taken in a trial of the OX40 agonist ivuxolimab. The CDR3 loop is CAWSVTGSEKLFF. Here the CDR3 DNA reads TGTGCCTGGAGTGTAACGGGGTCTGAAAAACTGTTTTTT.